Below are 22 T cell receptor beta chains sequenced from a single sample in a study of T cells in Graves' hyperthyroidism and ophthalmopathy. The investigators amplified TCR beta CDR3 regions from RNA transcripts. Using the HTBI primer set, a first-round RT-PCR was run on the TCR CDR3. TCRdb recomputed calls from the multiplex PCR reads with MiXCR, one row per CDR3 protein. Among about 740,000 distinct CDR3 sequences, less than 15% were seen once, and the ten largest hold 10% to 13%. Material for sequencing was blood. Receptors were obtained from a woman between 18 and 29 years old with Graves' hyperthyroidism.

This clonotype was counted ten times or more. This chain's CDR3 is CASSTVKGTDTQYF. CDR3 nucleotides: TGTGCCAGCAGCACGGTTAAGGGAACAGATACGCAGTATTTT. This chain uses TRBV12-3 or TRBV12-4 with TRBJ2-3; D is undetermined. V was clipped by 6 bases and J by 3 bases, with 13 bases between them. The CDR3 extends over 14 amino acids.

The chain links TRBV19 to TRBJ2-7; tentative D call: TRBD2 (5 bases). Per germline, CDR1 LNHDA and CDR2 SQIVND (reference sequence). V was pared by 5 bases and J by 1 base, with 12 bases between. The CDR3 has 14 residues. The DNA for the CDR3 is TGTGCCAGTAGTGACGGGGTAAATTCCTACGAGCAGTACTTC. It encodes CASSDGVNSYEQYF.

This clonotype was found many times. CDR3 coding DNA: TGTGCCAGCAGTTTCTATTCGGGACAGTCACCCCTCCACTTT. Its protein product is CASSFYSGQSPLHF. This chain links TRBV12-3 or TRBV12-4 with TRBJ1-6; TRBD1 agrees at 7 bases. With 3 bases clipped from V and 10 bases from J, the junction kept 6 bases outside the gene matches. The CDR3 totals 14 residues.

The chain's CDR3 is CASSLAPGVRRPQHF. Here the CDR3 DNA reads TGTGCCAGCAGTTTAGCGCCCGGGGTCCGACGGCCCCAGCATTTT. The chain has TRBV12-3 or TRBV12-4 and TRBJ1-5, with D unresolved. V shed 0 bases and J shed 9 bases, with 15 bases lying between them. The CDR3 length is 15 residues.

This clonotype was observed a few times. The chain couples TRBV6-1 to TRBJ1-1; TRBD1 matches 7 bases. After removal of 6 bases from V and 1 base from J, the junction contained 8 bases not matched to a gene. The CDR3 has 15 amino acids. From germline, CDR1 is MNHNS and CDR2 SASEGT. Here the CDR3 reads CASRQGFRRNTEAFF. CDR3 coding DNA: TGTGCCAGCAGACAGGGGTTCAGGAGGAACACTGAAGCTTTCTTT.

The J gene is TRBJ1-1, the V gene TRBV24-1; 7 nucleotides match TRBD1. V was pared by 12 bases and J by 1 base, with 4 bases of the junction left unmatched. The germline V gene encodes CDR1 KGHDR and CDR2 SFDVKD. The CDR3 consists of 12 residues. The CDR3 region has the DNA TGTGCCCCCGACAGGGCGAACACTGAAGCTTTCTTT. It encodes CAPDRANTEAFF.

V usage is TRBV27 and J usage is TRBJ2-7; D is possibly TRBD2 (6 bases). The CDR3 is made up of 16 amino acids. The V and J ends lost 5 bases and 8 bases respectively, with 25 bases between them. The germline V gene has CDR1 MNHEY and CDR2 SMNVEV (reference sequence). CDR3 DNA: TGTGCCAGCAGTCCTCCCGGGGACTTTATACTTACGAAGCAGTACTTC. This codes for CASSPPGDFILTKQYF.

This clonotype was counted at least ten times. CDR3 loop: CASSATTGKTSTDTQYF. The CDR3 nucleotides read TGTGCCAGCAGCGCGACAACAGGGAAGACTAGCACAGATACGCAGTATTTT. The genes are TRBV28 and TRBJ2-3; D possibly corresponds to TRBD1 (6 bases). Trimming left V 6 bases short and J 0 bases short, with 19 bases between. From germline, CDR1 is MDHEN and CDR2 SYDVKM. The CDR3 has 17 residues.

The rearrangement joins TRBV7-9 to TRBJ2-1, with D perhaps TRBD2 (6 bases). CDR1 and CDR2 (germline): SEHNR, FQNEAQ (reference sequence). Deletions cut 6 bases from V and 4 bases from J, with 10 bases between. This CDR3 is 13 amino acids long. CDR3 DNA: TGTGCCAGCAGATCCGGGACTTACAATGAGCAGTTCTTC. Translated, it gives CASRSGTYNEQFF.

The chain carries TRBV7-9 and TRBJ2-1, with 9 bases matching TRBD1. V was pared by 5 bases and J by 12 bases, with 20 bases of the junction left unmatched. CDR1 SEHNR and CDR2 FQNEAQ come from the germline V gene (reference sequence). The CDR3 length is 17 residues. This CDR3 reads CASSHGVGTGNRWTQFF. Here the CDR3 DNA reads TGTGCCAGCAGCCATGGTGTGGGGACAGGGAATCGTTGGACGCAGTTCTTC.

The rearrangement uses TRBV19 and TRBJ2-1, with 7 nucleotides matching TRBD2. The CDR3 runs 17 residues. V lost 6 bases to trimming and J lost 3 bases; unmatched junction nucleotides: 14. The germline V gene encodes CDR1 LNHDA and CDR2 SQIVND (reference sequence). The CDR3 sequence is CASRPGTTPLSYNEQFF. DNA of the CDR3: TGTGCCAGTAGGCCCGGGACTACACCTTTAAGCTACAATGAGCAGTTCTTC.

In its sample, this clonotype was seen a few times. CDR3 amino acids: CASSQVWGISGNTIYF. CDR3 DNA: TGCGCCAGCAGCCAAGTGTGGGGGATCTCTGGAAACACCATATATTTT. This chain connects TRBV4-1 to TRBJ1-3, with TRBD1 as a possible D gene (5 bases). This CDR3 region has 16 residues. Trimming pared 1 base from V and 0 bases from J, leaving 10 bases between. From germline, CDR1 is MGHRA and CDR2 YSYEKL.

This clonotype was observed a handful of times. The rearrangement links TRBV20-1 to TRBJ1-1, with unresolved D. Germline lookup yields CDR1 DFQATT and CDR2 SNEGSKA (reference sequence). This CDR3 has 12 residues. V was trimmed by 1 base and J by 1 base, leaving 4 bases between them. DNA for the CDR3: TGCAGTGCTAGAGGGAAGAACACTGAAGCTTTCTTT. Translated: CSARGKNTEAFF.

In this sample, this clonotype turned up many times. The chain carries TRBV12-3 or TRBV12-4 and TRBJ2-1; D gene uncertain. Trimming removed 6 bases from V and 8 bases from J, with 8 bases in between. This CDR3 comprises 11 residues. In DNA form, the CDR3 reads TGTGCCAGCAGCTTATTGGATGAGCAGTTCTTC. Translating it yields CASSLLDEQFF.

This clonotype was seen many times. The gene calls are TRBV20-1 and TRBJ2-5; 11 nucleotides align to TRBD2. Germline CDR1 reads DFQATT; CDR2 reads SNEGSKA (reference sequence). The CDR3 totals 15 residues. J was trimmed by 5 bases and V by 3 bases; bases with no gene match: 8. The CDR3 nucleotides are TGCAGTGCTAGGGCTAGCGGGAGGCCCGGGGAGACCCAGTACTTC. Translating gives CSARASGRPGETQYF.

The chain joins TRBV7-9 to TRBJ2-6; D remains unclear. The CDR3 consists of 19 residues. V lost 2 bases to trimming and J lost 0 bases, with 17 bases between them. From germline, CDR1 is SEHNR and CDR2 FQNEAQ (reference sequence). This CDR3 reads CASSLISADRFSGANVLTF. CDR3 DNA sequence: TGTGCCAGCAGCTTAATTTCGGCCGACCGGTTCTCTGGGGCCAACGTCCTGACTTTC.

The genes are TRBV3-1 and TRBJ2-5, with TRBD2 matching 7 bases. The CDR3 covers 16 residues. The junction had 6 bases not matched to a gene; V was cut back by 1 base and J by 1 base. Germline CDR1 is LGHDT and CDR2 is YNNKEL (reference sequence). CDR3 loop: CASSQVSSGAQETQYF. The CDR3 DNA sequence: TGTGCCAGCAGCCAAGTGTCTAGCGGAGCCCAAGAGACCCAGTACTTC.

This chain uses TRBV29-1 with TRBJ1-2, with TRBD1 as a possible D gene (6 bases). The ends were cut back, 7 bases at V and 6 bases at J, with 18 bases in the middle. Germline values: CDR1 SQVTM, CDR2 ANQGSEA. The CDR3 has 13 residues. The CDR3 sequence: CSARETGLHGYTF. CDR3 nucleotides: TGCAGCGCCCGAGAAACAGGGCTACATGGCTACACCTTC.

This clonotype was counted at least ten times. The rearrangement joins TRBV18 to TRBJ2-7; 11 bases are shared with TRBD2. This CDR3 has 15 amino acids. V dropped 2 bases and J dropped 6; count of bases not matched to a gene: 6. From germline, CDR1 is KGHSH and CDR2 LQKENI. The CDR3 DNA reads TGTGCCAGCTCACCAGTAGCGGGAGGGCCCAGCGAGCAGTACTTC. Its translation is CASSPVAGGPSEQYF.

This sequence joins TRBV28 and TRBJ2-1, with D possibly matching TRBD2 (6 bases). Trimming left V 2 bases short and J 5 bases short, with 19 bases between. This CDR3 spans 17 amino acids. The V gene's germline CDR1 is MDHEN and CDR2 SYDVKM. The CDR3 nucleotides read TGTGCCAGCAGTTTAAGCGCTGGGACGGCGGGAAACAATGAGCAGTTCTTC. It specifies CASSLSAGTAGNNEQFF. Filled out from reference TRBV28 and TRBJ2-1, the complete variable domain reads DVKVTQSSRYLVKRTGEKVFLECVQDMDHENMFWYRQDPGLGLRLIYFSYDVKMKEKGDIPEGYSVSREKKERFSLILESASTNQTSMYLCASSLSAGTAGNNEQFFGPGTRLTVL.

Only a few counts were recorded for this clonotype. This chain links TRBV6-2 or TRBV6-3 with TRBJ2-7; 8 bases agree with TRBD1. CDR3 size: 15 residues. The V gene's germline CDR1 is MNHEY and CDR2 SVGEGT. Trimming took 0 bases from V and 5 from J; bases not matched to a gene: 6. The CDR3, as DNA: TGTGCCAGCAGTTACTCGAGGACAGGGAAGGACGAGCAGTACTTC. This codes for CASSYSRTGKDEQYF.

This clonotype turned up a few times. The chain combines TRBV7-2 with TRBJ1-2; a weak D match, TRBD1 (5 bases). Looked up from germline, CDR1 is SGHTA and CDR2 is FQGNSA. V was pared by 3 bases and J by 6 bases, with 17 bases between. This CDR3 comprises 15 residues. CDR3 DNA sequence: TGTGCCAGCAGCTTCCTCGGGACCCAGAGGAATGGCTACACCTTC. Amino acid sequence: CASSFLGTQRNGYTF. The complete variable domain, with remaining parts taken from reference TRBV7-2 and TRBJ1-2, reads GAGVSQSPSNKVTEKGKDVELRCDPISGHTALYWYRQSLGQGLEFLIYFQGNSAPDKSGLPSDRFSAERTGGSVSTLTIQRTQQEDSAVYLCASSFLGTQRNGYTFGSGTRLTVV.